This TCR beta chain comes out of a study of T-cell memory formation after mild COVID-19. Turning to the study itself: The TCR clusters were mostly specific to one donor. Study findings and constraints: Chiefly within CM and EM were the contracting CD4+ clones; CD8+ ones were within EMRA. Nothing showed for sure that second-wave clones peaking on day 37 were SARS-CoV-2 specific.

Germline CDR1 reads MNHEY; CDR2 reads SVGAGI. This CDR3 contains 17 residues. V shed 0 bases and J shed 3 bases, with 18 bases lying between them. Concerning this clonotype itself: No antigen is known for it.

TCRalpha and TCRbeta libraries used 5'RACE with constant-segment primers and UMIs. TCRdb re-derived calls from the 5' RACE reads in MiXCR, one entry per CDR3 protein. The table records 350,000 to 450,000 distinct CDR3 sequences, 20% to 30% of them present only once. Input material: PBMCs or a T cell subset sorted from them (not recorded which). The chain recombines TRBV6-5 with TRBJ2-7; no clear D gene. This sequence was found in an adult woman who had mild COVID-19 (a few samples of this study predate the infection). Cell type and time point are not known. The CDR3 reads CASSYSTAARHLYEQYF. CDR3 in DNA: TGTGCCAGCAGTTACTCGACGGCAGCCCGGCACCTCTACGAGCAGTACTTC.